The clone carrying this TCR beta chain was recorded once. In the authors' workflow: Using reference gene primer amplification, nucleated cell counts were estimated. The repertoire was sequenced with immunoSEQ multiplex PCR; TCRdb's copy has only in-frame clones and lacks some. V, J and clone size reflect that table, while D and trimming were determined from the DNA. The repertoire includes about 180,000 clones, roughly nine tenths of them detected once, and roughly 2.9% sits in the top ten. The sample is drawn from a study of blood T cell repertoires in COVID-19. Study summary: Collection of acute and convalescent COVID-19 samples took place in the United States, Italy and Spain. In each case, the material was cDNA or gDNA derived from T cells, B-cell-depleted T cells, or PBMCs.

This TCR was sampled from a woman aged 30 to 39 with active or convalescent COVID-19. Sequenced material: peripheral blood.

CDR3 coding DNA: TGTGCCAGCAGCTTAGAGGGGGACGAAAAACTGTTTTTT. Translation: CASSLEGDEKLFF. V and J are TRBV13 and TRBJ1-4; D may be TRBD1 (6 bases). Germline CDR1 PRHDT, CDR2 FYEKMQ (reference sequence). CDR3 length: 13 residues. V was shortened by 1 base and J by 8 bases, with 8 bases between the two germline ends.